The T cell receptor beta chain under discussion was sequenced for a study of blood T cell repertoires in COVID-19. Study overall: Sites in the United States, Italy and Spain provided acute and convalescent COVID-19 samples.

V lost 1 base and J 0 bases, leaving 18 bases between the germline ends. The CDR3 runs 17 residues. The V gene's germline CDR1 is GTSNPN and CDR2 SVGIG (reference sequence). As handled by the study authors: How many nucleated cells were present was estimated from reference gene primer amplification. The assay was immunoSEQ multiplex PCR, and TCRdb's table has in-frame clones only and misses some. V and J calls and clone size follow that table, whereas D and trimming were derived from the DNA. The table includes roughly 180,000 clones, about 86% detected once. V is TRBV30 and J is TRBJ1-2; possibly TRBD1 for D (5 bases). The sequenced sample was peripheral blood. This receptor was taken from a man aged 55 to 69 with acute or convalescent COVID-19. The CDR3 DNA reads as TGTGCCTGGAGTGGCGGGGGTTCAGACAGCCCTAACTATGGCTACACCTTC. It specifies CAWSGGGSDSPNYGYTF.